The 14 T cell receptor beta chains in this list originate from one sample, sequenced in a study of blood T cells in healthy people across ages. Combining a sample-barcoded 5' primer with a J-beta primer mix, a second PCR ran for roughly 7 to 12 cycles. TCRdb re-called the 5' RACE reads with MiXCR, one entry per CDR3 protein. The sample comprises approximately 1.5 million distinct CDR3 sequences, 35% to 45% of which are singletons, and less than 5% rests with the top ten. The source material was blood. Source of these receptors: a woman under 30 in good health.

This clonotype was detected only a few times. The V call is TRBV29-1, the J call TRBJ2-5, with D possibly matching TRBD2 (7 bases). Germline V lookup: CDR1 SQVTM, CDR2 ANQGSEA. Trimming cost V 3 bases and J 11 bases, with 22 bases left between them. This CDR3 contains 14 residues. The CDR3 sequence: CSVETGRGANEQYF. The CDR3 DNA sequence: TGCAGCGTTGAGACAGGCCGGGGGGCTAATGAGCAGTACTTC.

The CDR3: CASSQEVSGPPYGYTF. The DNA of the CDR3 is TGCGCCAGCAGCCAAGAAGTATCAGGGCCCCCATATGGCTACACCTTC. This chain uses TRBV4-3 with TRBJ1-2; TRBD1 is a possible D gene (5 bases). Germline CDR1 LGHNA, CDR2 YSLEER. V was shortened by 0 bases and J by 5 bases, with 16 bases between the two germline ends. This CDR3 has 16 amino acids.

The chain links TRBV7-2 to TRBJ2-1; 8 nucleotides align to TRBD1. The CDR3 length is 16 residues. Germline values: CDR1 SGHTA, CDR2 FQGNSA. The junction had 8 bases not matched to a gene; V was cut back by 3 bases and J by 4 bases. Here the CDR3 reads CASSFQGAGLYNEQFF. For the CDR3, the DNA is TGTGCCAGCAGCTTTCAGGGGGCGGGATTATACAATGAGCAGTTCTTC.

This rearrangement joins TRBV7-2 to TRBJ2-1, with TRBD1 matching 7 bases. Germline lookup yields CDR1 SGHTA and CDR2 FQGNSA. The ends lost 1 base at V and 7 bases at J; junction bases unmatched: 4. The CDR3 length is 14 residues. The CDR3 is CASSLVTGWNEQFF. In DNA form, the CDR3 reads TGTGCCAGCAGCTTAGTGACAGGGTGGAATGAGCAGTTCTTC.

The chain carries TRBV6-1 and TRBJ1-2; a possible D gene is TRBD1 (6 bases). Trimming shortened V by 7 bases and J by 8 bases, and 17 bases separated the two germline ends. CDR3 size: 13 residues. Germline V gene lookup returns CDR1 MNHNS and CDR2 SASEGT. Here the CDR3 DNA reads TGTGCCAGCACAATAAACAGGGTCGGAGGCTACACCTTC. Amino acid sequence: CASTINRVGGYTF.

CDR3 in DNA: TGCGCCAGCAGCCCTTATGGAGGGGGAAACACTGAAGCTTTCTTT. This encodes CASSPYGGGNTEAFF. The V and J genes are TRBV5-1 and TRBJ1-1, with D maybe TRBD1 (6 bases). V was shortened by 4 bases and J by 2 bases, with 15 bases between the two germline ends. The CDR3 contains 15 residues. Looked up from germline, CDR1 is SGHRS and CDR2 is YFSETQ.

The chain joins TRBV7-2 to TRBJ2-7; perhaps TRBD2 as D (6 bases). The ends were cut back, 3 bases at V and 0 bases at J, with 12 bases in the middle. Germline values: CDR1 SGHTA, CDR2 FQGNSA. The CDR3 extends over 15 amino acids. CDR3 in DNA: TGTGCCAGCAGCTTCATTAGCGGTACCTCCTACGAGCAGTACTTC. Protein product: CASSFISGTSYEQYF.

The V and J genes are TRBV12-3 or TRBV12-4 and TRBJ1-5; possible D gene TRBD1, 6 bases. The CDR3 spans 14 residues. The V end was cut by 5 bases, the J end by 6 bases, with 14 bases between. As DNA, the CDR3 is TGTGCCAGCAGTGTAGGGGGGGTTGTTCAGCCCCAGCATTTT. Translating it yields CASSVGGVVQPQHF.

This chain uses TRBV4-3 with TRBJ2-7; TRBD2 agrees at 11 bases. J was trimmed by 1 base and V by 0 bases; bases with no gene match: 5. Germline CDR1 is LGHNA and CDR2 is YSLEER. This CDR3 is built from 17 residues. The CDR3 DNA reads TGCGCCAGCAGCCAAGAGCTAGCGGGGGGCTTATCCTACGAGCAGTACTTC. It translates to CASSQELAGGLSYEQYF.

The chain recombines TRBV11-2 with TRBJ2-1; 11 bases align to TRBD2. Trimming removed 5 bases from V and 4 bases from J; junction bases left unmatched: 22. CDR1 is SGHAT and CDR2 is FQNNGV in the germline V gene. This CDR3 region has 21 residues. CDR3 protein: CASSPHRSLSGRAVGYNEQFF. CDR3 in DNA: TGTGCCAGCAGCCCCCACCGTTCCCTTAGCGGGAGGGCCGTGGGGTACAATGAGCAGTTCTTC.

The chain uses TRBV10-3 and TRBJ2-5, with D perhaps matching TRBD1 (6 bases). The germline V gene has CDR1 ENHRY and CDR2 SYGVKD. The V end lost 6 bases, the J end lost 11 bases, and 22 bases lay between the germline ends. There are 14 residues in the CDR3. For the CDR3, the DNA is TGTGCCATCAGGTCGGCAGGGGCCTACAATGAGCAGTACTTC. This codes for CAIRSAGAYNEQYF.

J is TRBJ1-2 and V is TRBV6-1; D gene unclear. CDR3 length equals 17 residues. Germline CDR1 and CDR2: MNHNS and SASEGT. The V and J ends lost 5 bases and 6 bases respectively, with 25 bases between them. This chain's CDR3 is CASSPWSGDGYGDGYTF. The CDR3, as DNA: TGTGCCAGCAGTCCCTGGTCGGGCGATGGCTACGGAGATGGCTACACCTTC.

This clonotype was detected a few times. The J gene is TRBJ1-5, the V gene TRBV2; 7 bases fit TRBD1. CDR1 SNHLY and CDR2 FYNNEI come from the germline V gene. The V segment lost 7 bases and the J segment 0 bases; nucleotides outside the gene matches: 6. This CDR3 has 15 amino acids. The CDR3 loop is CASNQQGSSNQPQHF. The CDR3 DNA follows: TGTGCCAGCAACCAACAGGGGTCTAGCAATCAGCCCCAGCATTTT.

In this sample, this clonotype turned up many times. This rearrangement joins TRBV6-5 to TRBJ1-3, with unresolved D. The CDR3 runs 12 residues. CDR1 and CDR2 from the germline V gene are MNHEY and SVGAGI. V shed 10 bases and J shed 0 bases, with 7 bases lying between them. The CDR3 nucleotides read TGTGCCACCGGTCTCTCTGGAAACACCATATATTTT. Its translation is CATGLSGNTIYF.